A single sample gave rise to the 16 T cell receptor beta chains below, sequenced in a study of untreated major depressive disorder. Sequencing used immunoSEQ multiplex PCR; TCRdb keeps in-frame clones, though not all of them. The repertoire holds nearly 20,000 clones, with about 84% as singletons. The material sequenced was CD4+ T cells from PBMCs. All receptors derive from a woman under 40 in good health.

The genes are TRBV7-3 and TRBJ2-2; D might be TRBD1 (6 bases). Germline V CDR1 and CDR2: SGHTA, FQGTGA. V lost 4 bases, J lost 7 bases, and 19 bases lay in between. The CDR3 runs 16 residues. This chain's CDR3 is CASSSDSLGAGGELFF. The CDR3 region has the DNA TGTGCCAGCAGCTCGGACAGTCTCGGGGCCGGCGGGGAGCTGTTTTTT.

The V and J genes are TRBV6-5 and TRBJ2-7; D is possibly TRBD1 (6 bases). Trimming took off 11 bases at V and 2 bases at J, with 16 bases between the two ends. The length of the CDR3 is 13 residues. In germline, CDR1 is MNHEY, CDR2 SVGAGI. Written as DNA, the CDR3 is TGTGCCGTACGATCGGGACATCCCTACGAGCAGTACTTC. It yields the protein CAVRSGHPYEQYF.

The chain carries TRBV20-1 and TRBJ2-5; D might be TRBD1 (5 bases). Germline CDR1 is DFQATT and CDR2 is SNEGSKA (reference sequence). The CDR3 covers 11 residues. V was trimmed by 4 bases and J by 4 bases, leaving 7 bases between them. CDR3 in DNA: TGCAGTGCTACAGGGTCAGAGACCCAGTACTTC. Protein product: CSATGSETQYF.

The rearrangement uses TRBV5-1 and TRBJ2-7; 11 nucleotides agree with TRBD1. V lost 4 bases to trimming and J lost 4 bases; unmatched junction nucleotides: 4. This CDR3 is 14 amino acids long. The germline V gene has CDR1 SGHRS and CDR2 YFSETQ. In DNA form, the CDR3 reads TGCGCCAGCAGCCACGGACAGGGGGCGTACGAGCAGTACTTC. Its protein is CASSHGQGAYEQYF.

This clone was observed a few times. V gene TRBV25-1 combines with J gene TRBJ1-1; possibly TRBD1 for D (5 bases). The CDR3 length is 13 residues. In germline, CDR1 is MGHDK, CDR2 SYGVNS. Between the trimmed V and J ends, which lost 4 bases and 6 bases, there was a span of 12 bases. CDR3 nucleotides: TGTGCCAGCAGTGTGCCAGGGAGGCCTGAAGCTTTCTTT. It encodes CASSVPGRPEAFF.

The chain recombines TRBV19 with TRBJ2-7; 9 nucleotides line up with TRBD1. The CDR3 has 15 residues. The V segment lost 5 bases and the J segment 3 bases; nucleotides outside the gene matches: 8. CDR1 is LNHDA, CDR2 SQIVND, per germline (reference sequence). The CDR3 DNA is TGTGCCAGTAGTGCTCCCGGGACAGGGAACTACGAGCAGTACTTC. Translation gives CASSAPGTGNYEQYF.

The chain carries TRBV30 and TRBJ1-2; a weak D match, TRBD1 (6 bases). Germline values: CDR1 GTSNPN, CDR2 SVGIG (reference sequence). The length of the CDR3 is 14 residues. V shed 4 bases and J shed 0 bases, with 12 bases lying between them. CDR3 in amino acids: CAWTGRGTNYGYTF. The CDR3 DNA reads TGTGCCTGGACCGGGAGGGGGACTAACTATGGCTACACCTTC.

This chain joins TRBV30 and TRBJ2-5; 9 bases agree with TRBD2. Losses at the gene ends were 8 bases for V and 2 bases for J; bases not matched to a gene: 9. This CDR3 is built from 14 residues. The germline V gene encodes CDR1 GTSNPN and CDR2 SVGIG (reference sequence). The CDR3 DNA follows: TGTGCCGTACTACTAGCGGGCTTACAAGAGACCCAGTACTTC. This sequence encodes CAVLLAGLQETQYF.

This clone was counted once. The CDR3 bases are TGTGCCAGCAGCGTAGGCCGGACAGGGGGAGGGTATGGCTACACCTTC. It yields the protein CASSVGRTGGGYGYTF. The V call is TRBV9, the J call TRBJ1-2, with 10 bases identical to TRBD1. Germline CDR1 is SGDLS and CDR2 is YYNGEE. The CDR3 has 16 residues. Losses at the gene ends were 0 bases for V and 5 bases for J; bases not matched to a gene: 7.

The genes are TRBV7-2 and TRBJ2-7, with 9 bases identical to TRBD2. V lost 2 bases and J lost 7; bases outside the gene matches: 6. CDR3 length equals 14 residues. From germline, CDR1 is SGHTA and CDR2 FQGNSA. CDR3 region: CASSLFAGGGEQYF. Written as DNA, the CDR3 is TGTGCCAGCAGCTTATTTGCGGGAGGGGGGGAGCAGTACTTC.

The rearrangement uses TRBV10-3 and TRBJ2-5; the match to TRBD1 covers 11 bases. V lost 3 bases, J lost 4 bases, and 4 bases stayed unmatched. Germline V gives CDR1 ENHRY, CDR2 SYGVKD. This CDR3 comprises 15 residues. DNA for the CDR3: TGTGCCATCAGTGATGGGACAGGGGGTTTAGAGACCCAGTACTTC. It translates to CAISDGTGGLETQYF.

The chain recombines TRBV2 with TRBJ2-5; no clear D gene. Per germline, CDR1 SNHLY and CDR2 FYNNEI. The CDR3 has 14 residues. The V end lost 1 base, the J end lost 2 bases, and 8 bases lay between the germline ends. The CDR3 DNA reads TGTGCCAGCAGTGAAGGACGGTATCAAGAGACCCAGTACTTC. It codes for CASSEGRYQETQYF.

The rearrangement links TRBV25-1 to TRBJ2-6; 7 bases match TRBD2. V lost 0 bases to trimming and J lost 2 bases; unmatched junction nucleotides: 1. There are 16 residues in the CDR3. Germline V gene lookup returns CDR1 MGHDK and CDR2 SYGVNS. DNA of the CDR3: TGTGCCAGCAGTGAATATGGGAGGGCTGGGGCCAACGTCCTGACTTTC. It encodes CASSEYGRAGANVLTF.

The V gene is TRBV2, the J gene TRBJ2-7; TRBD2 is a possible D gene (5 bases). The germline V and J ends were trimmed by 7 bases and 4 bases, with 20 bases remaining between them. Germline CDR1 is SNHLY and CDR2 is FYNNEI. The CDR3 sequence is 15 residues long. The CDR3 sequence is CASIRIGPAVYEQYF. CDR3 bases: TGTGCCAGCATCCGAATAGGACCAGCGGTGTACGAGCAGTACTTC.

The DNA for the CDR3 is TGTGCCAGCAGACTTCAGCCCGGGACAGGGTACTCCTACGAGCAGTACTTC. Protein product: CASRLQPGTGYSYEQYF. The rearrangement joins TRBV28 to TRBJ2-7; 9 bases map to TRBD1. V trimming: 6 bases; J trimming: 0 bases; junction bases outside the gene matches: 12. Per the germline V gene, CDR1 is MDHEN and CDR2 is SYDVKM. CDR3 size: 17 residues.

V usage is TRBV11-3 and J usage is TRBJ2-1; possibly TRBD2 for D (6 bases). CDR3 size: 16 residues. CDR1 and CDR2 (germline): SGHNT, YENEEA. The V gene lost 3 bases and the J gene lost 3 bases, with 15 bases spanning the gap. The CDR3: CASSFSGTRFYNEQFF. The CDR3 nucleotides read TGTGCCAGCAGCTTCTCCGGGACTCGGTTCTACAATGAGCAGTTCTTC.